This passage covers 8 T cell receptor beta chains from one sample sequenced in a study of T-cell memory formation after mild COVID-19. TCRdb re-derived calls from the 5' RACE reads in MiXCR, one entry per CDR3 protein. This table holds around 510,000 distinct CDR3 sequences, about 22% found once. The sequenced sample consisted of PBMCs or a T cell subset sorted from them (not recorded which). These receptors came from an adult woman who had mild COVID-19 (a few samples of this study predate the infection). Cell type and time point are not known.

CDR3 sequence reads: CASSRQGIGTNEKLFF. In DNA, the CDR3 is TGCGCCAGCAGCCGACAGGGGATTGGGACTAATGAAAAACTGTTTTTT. The gene calls are TRBV5-1 and TRBJ1-4, with 8 bases matching TRBD1. Trimming removed 4 bases from V and 2 bases from J; junction bases left unmatched: 7. This CDR3 spans 16 amino acids. CDR1 and CDR2 (germline): SGHRS, YFSETQ.

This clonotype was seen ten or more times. CDR3 residues: CASSLPVGQPQHF. The CDR3 nucleotides are TGTGCCAGCAGTTTACCAGTCGGTCAGCCCCAGCATTTT. The rearrangement links TRBV12-3 or TRBV12-4 to TRBJ1-5; D is unclear. V was clipped by 2 bases and J by 6 bases, with 8 bases between them. This CDR3 has 13 residues.

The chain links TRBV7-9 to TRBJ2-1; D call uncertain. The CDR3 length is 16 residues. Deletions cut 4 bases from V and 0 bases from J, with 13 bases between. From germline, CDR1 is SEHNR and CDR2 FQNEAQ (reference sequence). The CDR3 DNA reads TGTGCCAGCAGCTCCTCTAGTCACCACTCCTACAATGAGCAGTTCTTC. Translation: CASSSSSHHSYNEQFF.

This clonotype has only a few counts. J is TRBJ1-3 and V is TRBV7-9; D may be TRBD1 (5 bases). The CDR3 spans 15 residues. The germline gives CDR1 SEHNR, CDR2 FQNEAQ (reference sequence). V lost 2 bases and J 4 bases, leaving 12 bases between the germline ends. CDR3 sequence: CASSLWSGPGNTIYF. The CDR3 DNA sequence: TGTGCCAGCAGCTTATGGTCGGGGCCAGGAAACACCATATATTTT.

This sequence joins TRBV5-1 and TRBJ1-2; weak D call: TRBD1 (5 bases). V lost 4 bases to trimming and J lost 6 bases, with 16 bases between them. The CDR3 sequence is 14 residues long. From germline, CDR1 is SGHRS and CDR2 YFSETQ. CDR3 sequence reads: CASSLGTGGNGYTF. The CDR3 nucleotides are TGCGCCAGCAGCCTTGGGACCGGGGGAAATGGCTACACCTTC.

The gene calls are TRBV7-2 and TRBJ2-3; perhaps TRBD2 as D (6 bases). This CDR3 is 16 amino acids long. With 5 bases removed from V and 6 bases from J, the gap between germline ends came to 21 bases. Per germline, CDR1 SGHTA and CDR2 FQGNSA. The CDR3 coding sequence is TGTGCCAGCAGCACTTACGGGAGCGCGTCGTTGGATACGCAGTATTTT. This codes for CASSTYGSASLDTQYF. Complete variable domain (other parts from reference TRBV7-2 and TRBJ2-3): GAGVSQSPSNKVTEKGKDVELRCDPISGHTALYWYRQSLGQGLEFLIYFQGNSAPDKSGLPSDRFSAERTGGSVSTLTIQRTQQEDSAVYLCASSTYGSASLDTQYFGPGTRLTVL.

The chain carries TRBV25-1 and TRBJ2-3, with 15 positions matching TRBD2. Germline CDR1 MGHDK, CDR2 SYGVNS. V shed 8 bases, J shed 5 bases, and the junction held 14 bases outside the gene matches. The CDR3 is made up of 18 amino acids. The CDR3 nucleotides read TGTGCCAGCGCCGAAGGGGGACTAGCGGGAGGTTGTGGAGATACGCAGTATTTT. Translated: CASAEGGLAGGCGDTQYF.

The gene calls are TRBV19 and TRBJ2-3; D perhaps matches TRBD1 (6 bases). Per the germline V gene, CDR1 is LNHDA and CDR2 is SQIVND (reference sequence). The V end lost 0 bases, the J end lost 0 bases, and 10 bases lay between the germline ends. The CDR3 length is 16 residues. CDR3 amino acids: CASSIDGQGSTDTQYF. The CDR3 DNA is TGTGCCAGTAGTATAGATGGGCAGGGGAGCACAGATACGCAGTATTTT.